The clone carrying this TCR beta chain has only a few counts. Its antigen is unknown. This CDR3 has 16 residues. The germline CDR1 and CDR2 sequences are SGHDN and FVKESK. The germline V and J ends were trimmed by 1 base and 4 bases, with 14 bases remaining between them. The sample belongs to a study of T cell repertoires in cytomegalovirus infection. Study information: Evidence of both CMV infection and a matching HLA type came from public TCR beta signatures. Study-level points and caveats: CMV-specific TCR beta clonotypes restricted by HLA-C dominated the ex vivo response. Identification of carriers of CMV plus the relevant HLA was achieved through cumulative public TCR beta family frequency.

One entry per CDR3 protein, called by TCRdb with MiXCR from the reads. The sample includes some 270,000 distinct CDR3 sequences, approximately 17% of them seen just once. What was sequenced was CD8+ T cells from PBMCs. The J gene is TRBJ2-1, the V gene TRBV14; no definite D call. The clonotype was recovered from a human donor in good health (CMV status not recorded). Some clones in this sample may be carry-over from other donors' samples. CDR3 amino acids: CASSQVAPEKYNEQFF. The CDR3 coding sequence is TGTGCCAGCAGCCAAGTCGCACCCGAAAAGTACAATGAGCAGTTCTTC.